This TCR beta chain comes out of a study of shared clonotypes between healthy human individuals. Study at large: Participating donors consisted of two women and a few men aged 18 to 49. Findings and caveats of the study: Among donors, the sharing of clonotypes was expected to be influenced by sequencing depth.

As for this clone: The target antigen is unknown.

The CDR3 contains 15 residues. The V segment lost 6 bases and the J segment 4 bases; nucleotides outside the gene matches: 9. Germline V gene sequence: CDR1 MNHNS, CDR2 SASEGT. CD8 cells regarded as naive lacked CD45RO, were positively chosen for CCR7, and omitted terminally differentiated effector memory CD45RA+ cells. Here immunoSEQ multiplex PCR was the method, and the copy in TCRdb shows in-frame clones only, minus some. The sample yields about 2.2 million clones, about 92% seen once. The specimen sequenced was naive CD8+ T cells from PBMCs. The TCR originated in a man aged 18-30 years in good health. Some clones in this sample may be carry-over from other donors' samples. V gene TRBV6-1 combines with J gene TRBJ2-3; 8 bases agree with TRBD2. DNA of the CDR3: TGTGCCAGCAGCGCCCCGGGAGGGGACCCAGATACGCAGTATTTT. Residues: CASSAPGGDPDTQYF.